The T cell receptor beta chain described here comes from a study of T-cell memory formation after mild COVID-19. MiXCR was run by TCRdb on the 5' RACE reads, yielding one entry per CDR3 protein. The sample consists of around 530,000 distinct CDR3 sequences, roughly 22% of them appearing once. The CDR3 runs 14 residues. Unmatched junction bases numbered 5, after V lost 5 bases and J lost 8 bases. Germline V lookup: CDR1 SGHTA, CDR2 FQGNSA. In its sample, this clonotype was seen a few times. The sequenced sample was PBMCs or a T cell subset sorted from them (not recorded which). This rearrangement joins TRBV7-2 to TRBJ2-3; 12 bases map to TRBD2. The receptor's source is an adult woman who had mild COVID-19 (a few samples of this study predate the infection). Cell type and time point are not known. The CDR3 sequence is CASSPTSGSLTQYF. The CDR3 nucleotides are TGTGCCAGCAGCCCGACTAGCGGGAGCCTTACGCAGTATTTT.